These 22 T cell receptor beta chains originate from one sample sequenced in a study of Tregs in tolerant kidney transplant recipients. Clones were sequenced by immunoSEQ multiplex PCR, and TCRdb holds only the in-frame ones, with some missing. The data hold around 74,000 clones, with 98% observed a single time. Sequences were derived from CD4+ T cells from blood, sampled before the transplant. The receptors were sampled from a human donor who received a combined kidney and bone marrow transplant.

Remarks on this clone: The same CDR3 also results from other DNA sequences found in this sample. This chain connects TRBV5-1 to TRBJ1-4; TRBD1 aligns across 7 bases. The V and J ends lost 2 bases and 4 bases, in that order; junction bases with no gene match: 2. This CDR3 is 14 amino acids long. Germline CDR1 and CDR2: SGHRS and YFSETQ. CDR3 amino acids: CASSFRDSNEKLFF. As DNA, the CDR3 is TGCGCCAGCAGCTTCCGGGACAGTAATGAAAAACTGTTTTTT.

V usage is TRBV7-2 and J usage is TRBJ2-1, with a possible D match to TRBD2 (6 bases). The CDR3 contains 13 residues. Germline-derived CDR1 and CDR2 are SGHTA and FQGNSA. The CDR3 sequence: CVTTGVAYNEQFF. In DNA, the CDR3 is TGTGTTACGACGGGGGTCGCTTACAATGAGCAGTTCTTC.

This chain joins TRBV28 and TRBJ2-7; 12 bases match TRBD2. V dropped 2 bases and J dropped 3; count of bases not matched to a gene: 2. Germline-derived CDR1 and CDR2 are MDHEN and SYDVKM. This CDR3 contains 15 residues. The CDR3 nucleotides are TGTGCCAGCAGTTTAGAGACTAGCGGGAGCTACGAGCAGTACTTC. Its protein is CASSLETSGSYEQYF.

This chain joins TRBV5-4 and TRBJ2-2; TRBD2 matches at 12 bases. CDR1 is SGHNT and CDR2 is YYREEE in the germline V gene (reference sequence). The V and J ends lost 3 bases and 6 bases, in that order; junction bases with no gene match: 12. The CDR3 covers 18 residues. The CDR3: CASSSTMTSGGFAGELFF. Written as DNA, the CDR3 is TGTGCCAGCAGCTCTACTATGACTAGCGGGGGATTTGCCGGGGAGCTGTTTTTT.

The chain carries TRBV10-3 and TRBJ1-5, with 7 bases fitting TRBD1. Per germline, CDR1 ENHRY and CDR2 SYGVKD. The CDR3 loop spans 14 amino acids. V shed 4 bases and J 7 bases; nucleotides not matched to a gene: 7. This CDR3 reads CAISVDRDSQPQHF. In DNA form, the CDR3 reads TGTGCCATCAGTGTCGACAGGGATTCGCAGCCCCAGCATTTT.

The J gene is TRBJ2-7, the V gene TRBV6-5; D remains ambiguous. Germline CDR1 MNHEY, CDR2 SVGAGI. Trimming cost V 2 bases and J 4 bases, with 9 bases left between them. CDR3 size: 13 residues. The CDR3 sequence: CASSYGPKYEQYF. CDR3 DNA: TGTGCCAGCAGTTACGGGCCGAAATACGAGCAGTACTTC.

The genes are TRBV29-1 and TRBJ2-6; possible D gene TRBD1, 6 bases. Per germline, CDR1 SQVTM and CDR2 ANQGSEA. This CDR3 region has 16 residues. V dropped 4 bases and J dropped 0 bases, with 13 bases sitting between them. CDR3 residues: CSVAGTTLSGANVLTF. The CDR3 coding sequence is TGCAGCGTTGCCGGGACAACCCTCTCTGGGGCCAACGTCCTGACTTTC.

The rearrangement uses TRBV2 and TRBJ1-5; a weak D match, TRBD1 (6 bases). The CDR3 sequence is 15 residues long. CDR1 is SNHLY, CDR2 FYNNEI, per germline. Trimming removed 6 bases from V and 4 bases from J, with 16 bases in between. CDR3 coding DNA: TGTGCCAGCAGCGTACAGGGTCTCATTAATCAGCCCCAGCATTTT. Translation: CASSVQGLINQPQHF.

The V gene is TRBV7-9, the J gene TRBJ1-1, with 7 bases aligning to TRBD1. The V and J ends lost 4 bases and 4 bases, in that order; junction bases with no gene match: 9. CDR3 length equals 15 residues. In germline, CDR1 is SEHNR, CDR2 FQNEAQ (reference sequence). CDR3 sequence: CASSSRGAGGTEAFF. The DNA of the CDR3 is TGTGCCAGCAGCTCCAGGGGTGCAGGGGGCACTGAAGCTTTCTTT.

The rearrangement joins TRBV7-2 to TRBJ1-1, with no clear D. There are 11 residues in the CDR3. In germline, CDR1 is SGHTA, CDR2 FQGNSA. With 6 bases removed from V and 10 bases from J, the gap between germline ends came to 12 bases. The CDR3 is CASSYGDPAFF. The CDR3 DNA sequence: TGTGCCAGCAGTTACGGTGATCCAGCTTTCTTT. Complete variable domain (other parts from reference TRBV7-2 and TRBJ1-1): GAGVSQSPSNKVTEKGKDVELRCDPISGHTALYWYRQSLGQGLEFLIYFQGNSAPDKSGLPSDRFSAERTGGSVSTLTIQRTQQEDSAVYLCASSYGDPAFFGQGTRLTVV.

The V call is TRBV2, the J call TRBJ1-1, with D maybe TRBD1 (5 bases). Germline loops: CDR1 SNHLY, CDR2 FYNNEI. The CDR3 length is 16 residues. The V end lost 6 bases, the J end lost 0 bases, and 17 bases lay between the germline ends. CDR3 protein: CASRKGRGSMNTEAFF. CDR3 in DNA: TGTGCCAGCAGGAAGGGGAGGGGCTCGATGAACACTGAAGCTTTCTTT.

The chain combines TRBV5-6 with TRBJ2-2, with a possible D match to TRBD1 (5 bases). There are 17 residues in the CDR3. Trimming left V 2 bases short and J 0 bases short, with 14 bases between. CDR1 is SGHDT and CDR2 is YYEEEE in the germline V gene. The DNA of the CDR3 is TGTGCCAGCAGCTTCGGGTGGGGCGGAGCGAACACCGGGGAGCTGTTTTTT. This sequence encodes CASSFGWGGANTGELFF.

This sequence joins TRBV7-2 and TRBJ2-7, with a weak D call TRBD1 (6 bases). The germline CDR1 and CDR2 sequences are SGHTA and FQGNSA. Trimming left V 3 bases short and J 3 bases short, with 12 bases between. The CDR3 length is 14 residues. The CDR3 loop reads CASSFRDNFYEQYF. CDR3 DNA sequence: TGTGCCAGCAGCTTCCGGGACAACTTCTACGAGCAGTACTTC. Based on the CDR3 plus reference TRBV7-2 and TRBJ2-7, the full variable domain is GAGVSQSPSNKVTEKGKDVELRCDPISGHTALYWYRQSLGQGLEFLIYFQGNSAPDKSGLPSDRFSAERTGGSVSTLTIQRTQQEDSAVYLCASSFRDNFYEQYFGPGTRLTVT.

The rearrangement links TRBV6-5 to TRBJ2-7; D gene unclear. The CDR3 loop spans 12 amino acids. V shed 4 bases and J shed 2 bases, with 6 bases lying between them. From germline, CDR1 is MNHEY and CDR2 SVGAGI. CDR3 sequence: CASSFFPYEQYF. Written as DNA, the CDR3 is TGTGCCAGCAGTTTCTTTCCCTACGAGCAGTACTTC.

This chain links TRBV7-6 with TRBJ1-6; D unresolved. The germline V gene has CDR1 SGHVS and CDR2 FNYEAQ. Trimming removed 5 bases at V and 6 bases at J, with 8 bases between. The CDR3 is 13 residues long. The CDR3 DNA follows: TGTGCCAGCAGCAAACTCCTTAATTCACCCCTCCACTTT. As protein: CASSKLLNSPLHF.

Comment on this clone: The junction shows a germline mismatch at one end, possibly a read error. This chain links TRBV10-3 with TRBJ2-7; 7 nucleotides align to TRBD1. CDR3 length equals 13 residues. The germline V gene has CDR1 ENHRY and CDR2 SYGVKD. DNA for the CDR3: TGCGCCATCAGAACAGGGGATAGCCACGAGCAGTACTTC. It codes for CAIRTGDSHEQYF.

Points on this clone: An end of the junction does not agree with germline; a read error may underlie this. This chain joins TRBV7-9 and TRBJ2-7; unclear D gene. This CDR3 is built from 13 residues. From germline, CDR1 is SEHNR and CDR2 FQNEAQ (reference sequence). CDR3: CASSLQASSEQYF. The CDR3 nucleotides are TGTGCCAGCAGCTTACAGGCCTCCTCCGAGCAGTACTTC. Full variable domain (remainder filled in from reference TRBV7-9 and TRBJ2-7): DTGVSQNPRHKITKRGQNVTFRCDPISEHNRLYWYRQTLGQGPEFLTYFQNEAQLEKSRLLSDRFSAERPKGSFSTLEIQRTEQGDSAMYLCASSLQASSEQYFGPGTRLTVT.

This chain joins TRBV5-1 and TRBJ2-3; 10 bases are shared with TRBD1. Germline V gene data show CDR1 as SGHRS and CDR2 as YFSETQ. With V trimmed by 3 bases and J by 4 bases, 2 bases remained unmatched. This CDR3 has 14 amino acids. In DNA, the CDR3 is TGCGCCAGCAGCTCGGACAGGGGGGCAGATACGCAGTATTTT. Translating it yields CASSSDRGADTQYF.

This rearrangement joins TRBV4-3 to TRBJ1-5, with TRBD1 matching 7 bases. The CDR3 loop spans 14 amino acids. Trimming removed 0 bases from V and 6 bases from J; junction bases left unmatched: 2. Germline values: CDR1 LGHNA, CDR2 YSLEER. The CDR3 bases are TGCGCCAGCAGCCAAGAGAGACAGGGTCAGCCCCAGCATTTT. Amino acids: CASSQERQGQPQHF.

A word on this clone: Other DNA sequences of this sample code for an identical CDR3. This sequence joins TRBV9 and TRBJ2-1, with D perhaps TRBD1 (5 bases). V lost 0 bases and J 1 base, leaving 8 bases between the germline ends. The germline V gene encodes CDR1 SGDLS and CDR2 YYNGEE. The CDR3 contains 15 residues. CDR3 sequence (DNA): TGTGCCAGCAGCGTAGGTAGGGGATCCTACAATGAGCAGTTCTTC. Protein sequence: CASSVGRGSYNEQFF.

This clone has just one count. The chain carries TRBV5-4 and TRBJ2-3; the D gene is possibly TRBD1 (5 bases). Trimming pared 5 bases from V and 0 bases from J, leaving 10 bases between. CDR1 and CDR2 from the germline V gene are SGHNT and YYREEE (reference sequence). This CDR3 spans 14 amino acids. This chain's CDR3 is CASRVGLSTDTQYF. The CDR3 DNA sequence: TGTGCCAGCAGGGTGGGGCTCAGCACAGATACGCAGTATTTT.

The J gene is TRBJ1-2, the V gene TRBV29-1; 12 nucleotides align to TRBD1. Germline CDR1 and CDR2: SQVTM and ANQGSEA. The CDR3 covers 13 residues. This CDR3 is CTVWSGQGAGYTF. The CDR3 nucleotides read TGCACCGTATGGTCGGGACAGGGGGCTGGCTACACCTTC.